This entry features one T cell receptor (beta chain) sequence. Its target is not known. The entry originates in a study of naive and memory T cell subsets. An equimolar mix of two oligonucleotides served as the beta constant-region primer for TRBC1 and TRBC2. Nested alpha and beta constant-region primers with the SP2 primer drove four PCR rounds on ligated cDNA. One entry per CDR3 protein, called by TCRdb with MiXCR from the UMI-ligation and nested PCR reads. The sample lists around 140,000 distinct CDR3 sequences, approximately 18% occurring once. Study outcomes and limitations: Naive repertoires, especially CD8, held a few larger clonotypes, possibly memory cells re-expressing CD45RA.

The trim removed 5 bases at V and 5 bases at J, leaving 16 bases unmatched. This CDR3 contains 17 residues. CDR1 and CDR2 (germline): SGHVS, FNYEAQ. The sample comprised naive CD8+ T cells from blood. The source of this sequence is a human donor in good health. This chain joins TRBV7-6 and TRBJ1-1; TRBD1 aligns across 8 bases. This CDR3 is CASSTLEEAGGWTEAFF. CDR3 in DNA: TGTGCCAGCAGCACCCTAGAAGAGGCAGGGGGCTGGACTGAAGCTTTCTTT.